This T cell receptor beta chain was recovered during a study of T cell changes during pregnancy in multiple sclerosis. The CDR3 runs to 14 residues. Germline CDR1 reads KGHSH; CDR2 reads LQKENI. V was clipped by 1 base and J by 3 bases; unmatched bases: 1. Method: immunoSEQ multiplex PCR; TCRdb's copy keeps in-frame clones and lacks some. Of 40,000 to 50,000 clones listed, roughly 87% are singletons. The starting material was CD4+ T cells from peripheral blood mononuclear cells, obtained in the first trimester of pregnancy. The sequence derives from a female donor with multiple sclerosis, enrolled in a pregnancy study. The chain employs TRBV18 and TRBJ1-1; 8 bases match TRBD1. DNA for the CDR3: TGTGCCAGCTCACCACAGACAGGGGACACTGAAGCTTTCTTT. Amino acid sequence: CASSPQTGDTEAFF.